This T cell receptor (beta chain) was documented in a study of blood T cell repertoires in COVID-19 (TCRdb year 2020). Turning to the overall study: Samples covering the acute and convalescent phases of COVID-19 were provided by collaborators in the United States, Italy and Spain. The prospective study material was composed of cDNA or gDNA derived from T cells, B-cell-depleted T cells, or PBMCs. The dataset comprised deeply sampled blood TCRbeta repertoires from subjects exposed to, actively infected with, or recovered from COVID-19. The repertoires were released in a freely available public database intended as a resource for research on the immune response to SARS-CoV-2. Samples were obtained from the ongoing ImmuneRACE study (first 160 participants) and from about 1,300 subjects provided by 6 global collaborators. Sample metadata almost always included a de-identified subject ID, COVID-19 status, age in years and sex. HLA class I and class II types, where available, came from metadata supplied by the sample provider rather than from assay-based typing. Results the study describes overall, beyond this receptor: The quantity of clinical and demographic metadata differed by source and by participant and was supplied without curation.

Participants in the prospective study were aged roughly 18 to 95 years, lived in about two dozen United States geographic areas, and enrolled through a virtual design. In the prospective study, participants were assigned to cohorts based on the clinical history participants reported in a screening survey and a study questionnaire. In the prospective study, whole blood, serum and a nasopharyngeal or oropharyngeal swab were collected from each participant by mobile phlebotomists. Over a roughly 2-month period, participants in the prospective study had the option of providing additional blood draws and questionnaires. Before DNA extraction, blood samples from the prospective study were shipped at room temperature or frozen. A note on this clone: Its cognate antigen has yet to be identified. Per-base quality was not reported, and no clone a single base away is much larger than it.

TCRbeta CDR3 regions were amplified from genomic DNA by means of the immunoSEQ Assay, a bias-controlled multiplex PCR. The source study handled its data this way. The number of nucleated cells in each sample was estimated from the amplification of reference gene primers within the assay. Sequence reads were collapsed and filtered to measure the absolute abundance of every unique TCRbeta CDR3 rearrangement. For each sample, productive Simpson clonality was calculated by taking the square root of Simpson's diversity index across productive rearrangements. Held by TCRdb, this immuneACCESS table contains in-frame sequences only and omits some clones. Under half of the omission traces to an unresolved V gene where checked; the cause of the rest is unknown. V and J calls and clone size are those listed in that table; D and trimming were worked out from the DNA. The sample table holds approximately 220,000 clones, of which about 80% were seen once. The ten largest clones represent roughly 1.3% of the sample.

The germline V gene specifies SGHNT as CDR1 and YENEEA as CDR2. Relative to germline, V is 5 bases shorter and J is 0 bases shorter, with 17 bases between their ends. The cysteine opens and the phenylalanine closes a CDR3 of 17 amino acids. Kept here is only the CDR3 DNA, which spans 51 bases and is read in frame from base 1. Material: PBMCs or T cells enriched from blood (not recorded which). The receptor was derived from a woman in her thirties or forties with acute COVID-19. The rearranged segments are TRBV11-3 and TRBJ1-5; no D gene is confidently identified. The DNA sequence is given as TGTGCCAGCAGCCCCGCGCGGAGGGTGGATAGCAATCAGCCCCAGCATTTT. Translated, it reads CASSPARRVDSNQPQHF.